The 8 T cell receptor beta chains below come from one sample, sequenced in a study of identical twins. TCRdb processed the 5' RACE reads anew with MiXCR; each CDR3 protein has one entry. Among 1.5 million to 2 million distinct CDR3 sequences listed, about 31% were seen once. The source material was cord blood. The source is a newborn girl in good health.

This clonotype is a singleton in its sample. Compared with germline, one end of the junction differs, possibly owing to a read error. V and J are TRBV12-3 or TRBV12-4 and TRBJ2-3; maybe TRBD2 (5 bases). The CDR3 length is 15 residues. The DNA of the CDR3 is TGTGCCAGCAGCCCTCTGCGGGTTAGCGCAGATGCGCAGTATTTT. Translating it yields CASSPLRVSADAQYF.

This clonotype was seen a handful of times. The chain has TRBV7-2 and TRBJ2-3; the D gene is possibly TRBD2 (5 bases). Germline loops: CDR1 SGHTA, CDR2 FQGNSA. V lost 0 bases to trimming and J lost 2 bases, with 9 bases between them. The CDR3 sequence is 15 residues long. CDR3 sequence: CASSLARLNTDTQYF. In DNA form, the CDR3 reads TGTGCCAGCAGCTTAGCGCGACTAAACACAGATACGCAGTATTTT.

As for this clonotype: A junction end diverges from the germline sequence, so it may reflect a read error. This chain connects TRBV7-9 to TRBJ2-1; no reliable D call. CDR1 SEHNR and CDR2 FQNEAQ come from the germline V gene (reference sequence). CDR3 length: 11 residues. The CDR3 sequence: CSSSLVDEQFF. The DNA for the CDR3 is TGTTCCAGCAGCTTAGTTGATGAGCAGTTCTTC.

J is TRBJ1-2 and V is TRBV28; 7 bases match TRBD1. CDR1 is MDHEN, CDR2 SYDVKM, per germline. The V and J ends lost 7 bases and 4 bases, in that order; junction bases with no gene match: 24. This CDR3 is built from 19 residues. The CDR3 DNA reads as TGTGCCAGCAACCCATCGGGGGAGATCACAGGGGCAGGTCTCTATGGCTACACCTTC. Translated, it gives CASNPSGEITGAGLYGYTF.

This clonotype was detected a few times. V gene TRBV7-2 combines with J gene TRBJ2-7, with 9 bases identical to TRBD2. CDR3 length equals 15 residues. J gave up 3 bases and V 3 bases, and 6 bases lay outside the gene matches. From germline, CDR1 is SGHTA and CDR2 FQGNSA. CDR3 amino acids: CASSLAGTSFYEQYF. The CDR3 DNA reads TGTGCCAGCAGCTTGGCTGGGACTAGCTTCTACGAGCAGTACTTC.

Points on this clonotype: One end of the junction is discordant with germline, which a read error may explain. The chain uses TRBV6-6 and TRBJ1-5, with D uncertain. CDR1 is MNHNY and CDR2 is SVGAGI in the germline V gene (reference sequence). The CDR3 covers 16 residues. The CDR3: CASSFSRDLSNQPQHF. The CDR3, as DNA: TGTGCCAGCAGTTTCTCCCGCGACTTAAGCAATCAGCCACAGCATTTT.

The rearrangement links TRBV4-2 to TRBJ1-5, with unresolved D. The V end lost 0 bases, the J end lost 4 bases, and 16 bases lay between the germline ends. Germline CDR1 is LGHNA and CDR2 is YNFKEQ. The CDR3 loop spans 17 amino acids. CDR3 region: CASSQEGREGWNQPQHF. In nucleotides, the CDR3 is TGTGCCAGCAGCCAAGAAGGGAGGGAGGGTTGGAATCAGCCCCAGCATTTT.

J is TRBJ2-7 and V is TRBV21-1; whether TRBD1, the table's D call, matches the DNA was not checked. TRBV21-1 is noted as a pseudogene. The CDR3 sequence is 19 residues long. The CDR3 DNA reads TGTGCCAGCAACAAACCCGAAATTCGACTAGGACAGTCGGGCTACGAGCAGTACTTC. It is translated as CASNKPEIRLGQSGYEQYF.